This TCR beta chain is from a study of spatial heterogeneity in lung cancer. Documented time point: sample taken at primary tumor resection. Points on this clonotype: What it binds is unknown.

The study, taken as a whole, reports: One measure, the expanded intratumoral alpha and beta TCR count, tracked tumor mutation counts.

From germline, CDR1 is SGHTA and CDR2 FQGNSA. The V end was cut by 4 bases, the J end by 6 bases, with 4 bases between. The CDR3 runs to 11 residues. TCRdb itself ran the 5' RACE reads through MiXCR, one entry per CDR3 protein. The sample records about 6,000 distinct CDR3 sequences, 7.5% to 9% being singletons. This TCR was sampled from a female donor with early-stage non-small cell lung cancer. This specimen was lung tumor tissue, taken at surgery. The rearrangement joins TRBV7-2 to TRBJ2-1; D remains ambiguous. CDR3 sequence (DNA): TGTGCCAGCAGCTCCCTCAATGAGCAGTTCTTC. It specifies CASSSLNEQFF.